Listed below are T cell receptor beta chains from one sample, sequenced in a study of T cell responses to AZD1222 COVID-19 vaccine. TCRdb's table, derived via immunoSEQ multiplex PCR, lists solely in-frame clones and lacks some. The data show 150,000 to 200,000 clones, almost 90% seen once. Sequencing was performed on peripheral blood, taken on day 0 of AZD1222 vaccination. The receptors derive from an adult in good health. Both conserved end residues are part of each CDR3. D genes are given only for firm matches. Not every row has a clone size; where given, it reads once, few, many or a size class.

D	length	size	J	V	DNA	CDR3
.	13	.	TRBJ2-2	TRBV5-5	TGTGCCAGCAGCTGGCTCCGGGCCGGGGAGCTGTTTTTT	CASSWLRAGELFF
TRBD1	14	.	TRBJ1-2	TRBV27	TGTGCCAGCAGTCCCCGGACAGGGGCTCATGGCTACACCTTC	CASSPRTGAHGYTF
.	14	.	TRBJ1-1	TRBV28	TGTGCCAGCAGTTCCCCTACTACAATGGCTGAAGCTTTCTTT	CASSSPTTMAEAFF
.	18	.	TRBJ2-5	TRBV5-6	TGTGCCAGCAGCCGGAGAGGGTGGGCGGGTGATTACCAAGAGACCCAGTACTTC	CASSRRGWAGDYQETQYF
TRBD2	12	medium-sized	TRBJ2-5	TRBV6-5	TGTGCCAGCAGTACGGGAGGAGAGACCCAGTACTTC	CASSTGGETQYF
.	13	.	TRBJ1-2	TRBV5-4	TGTGCCAGCAGCTTGAGATGGGGAGACGGCTACACCTTC	CASSLRWGDGYTF
.	14	.	TRBJ2-2	TRBV5-5	TGTGCCAGCAGCTTCATCGAGGGGTCCGGGGAGCTGTTTTTT	CASSFIEGSGELFF
TRBD1	16	.	TRBJ1-3	TRBV7-2	TGTGCCAGCAGCTTAATCCCGACAGGGACTGGAAACACCATATATTTT	CASSLIPTGTGNTIYF
.	14	.	TRBJ2-5	TRBV27	TGTGCCAGCAGTTTATCGAAGTGGGTCGAGACCCAGTACTTC	CASSLSKWVETQYF
.	14	.	TRBJ2-3	TRBV11-2	TGTGCCAGCAGCTTAGGACAAGGGGGAGATACGCAGTATTTT	CASSLGQGGDTQYF
.	15	.	TRBJ2-7	TRBV5-1	TGCGCCAGCAGCTTGTCGTACGGGGGTGCCGACGAGCAGTACTTC	CASSLSYGGADEQYF
TRBD1	17	.	TRBJ2-1	TRBV4-3	TGCGCCAGCAGCCAGGCCACTGGGACAGGGAATTACAATGAGCAGTTCTTC	CASSQATGTGNYNEQFF
.	16	.	TRBJ1-4	TRBV4-3	TGCGCCAGCAGCCAAGAAGGTGGCAGGGGAGGGGAAAAACTGTTTTTT	CASSQEGGRGGEKLFF
.	13	.	TRBJ1-1	TRBV7-6	TGTGCCAGCAGCTTAGCGCAGGGTGCGGAAGCTTTCTTT	CASSLAQGAEAFF
TRBD1	14	.	TRBJ2-7	TRBV18	TGTGCCAGCTCGGTAGGACAGGGTTCCTACGAGCAGTACTTC	CASSVGQGSYEQYF
.	13	.	TRBJ2-7	TRBV5-1	TGCGCCAGCAAAGCGGACGGCTCCTACGAGCAGTACTTC	CASKADGSYEQYF
.	14	.	TRBJ2-7	TRBV7-2	TGTGCCAGCAGCCCAGGTCACGGCCCCTACGAGCAGTACTTC	CASSPGHGPYEQYF
.	12	.	TRBJ2-2	TRBV9	TGTGCCAGCAGCGCCATCATTGGGGAGCTGTTTTTT	CASSAIIGELFF
.	15	.	TRBJ2-2	TRBV7-2	TGTGCCAGCAGCTTAAAGGGGGGAAGTCCCGGGGAGCTGTTTTTT	CASSLKGGSPGELFF
TRBD2	14	.	TRBJ2-1	TRBV9	TGTGCCAGCAGCGTAGCTAGCGGGAGTTATGAGCAGTTCTTC	CASSVASGSYEQFF
.	14	.	TRBJ1-2	TRBV6-5	TGTGCCAGCAGTCCAGGAAAGTCGGACTATGGCTACACCTTC	CASSPGKSDYGYTF
TRBD1	14	once	TRBJ1-5	TRBV3-1/TRBV3-2	TGTGCCAGCAGCACTCGGACAGGGGATCAGCCCCAGCATTTT	CASSTRTGDQPQHF
.	15	.	TRBJ1-6	TRBV5-4	TGTGCCAGCAGCTTGGCAGGGGACCTCGGATCACCCCTCCACTTT	CASSLAGDLGSPLHF
.	14	.	TRBJ2-1	TRBV6-1	TGTGCCAGCAGTGAATATTTTATACAGGATGAGCAGTTCTTC	CASSEYFIQDEQFF
TRBD1	13	.	TRBJ1-1	TRBV2	TGTGCCAGCAGGTGGACAGGGAACACTGAAGCTTTCTTT	CASRWTGNTEAFF
.	14	.	TRBJ2-3	TRBV11-2	TGTGCCAGCAGCTTGGGAGTCATCACAGATACGCAGTATTTT	CASSLGVITDTQYF
TRBD1	15	.	TRBJ2-7	TRBV7-8	TGTGCCAGCAGCCCCCGGGGACAGGGGGCCTACGAGCAGTACTTC	CASSPRGQGAYEQYF
TRBD2	16	.	TRBJ2-2	TRBV7-2	TGTGCCAGCAGCTTAGCCCTAGCGGGGGGCACCGGGGAGCTGTTTTTT	CASSLALAGGTGELFF
.	13	.	TRBJ1-1	TRBV6-4	TGTGCCAGCAGTGCACAGAGGAACACTGAAGCTTTCTTT	CASSAQRNTEAFF
.	14	.	TRBJ1-2	TRBV27	TGTGCCAGCAGAGGGGGAACAGGGTCGCGTGGCTACACCTTC	CASRGGTGSRGYTF
.	13	.	TRBJ2-5	TRBV11-2	TGTGCCAGCAGCGAGACACCACAAGAGACCCAGTACTTC	CASSETPQETQYF
TRBD2	14	.	TRBJ2-3	TRBV14	TGTGCCAGCAGCCTCGGGAGGACCACAGATACGCAGTATTTT	CASSLGRTTDTQYF
.	14	.	TRBJ1-1	TRBV2	TGTGCCAGCAGTGATGGTGGGTTGAACACTGAAGCTTTCTTT	CASSDGGLNTEAFF
.	14	.	TRBJ2-3	TRBV3-1/TRBV3-2	TGTGCCAGCAGCCCACCTTCAAGCACAGATACGCAGTATTTT	CASSPPSSTDTQYF
.	14	.	TRBJ2-7	TRBV5-1	TGCGCCAGCAGATCCCAGGGGGGGACCTACGAGCAGTACTTC	CASRSQGGTYEQYF
TRBD1	16	.	TRBJ2-6	TRBV5-1	TGCGCCAGCAGCTTGGGACAGGGTGTTGGGGCCAACGTCCTGACTTTC	CASSLGQGVGANVLTF
.	17	.	TRBJ2-3	TRBV7-2	TGTGCCAGCAGCTTAGCGGGTCCAGGGTCAGGCACAGATACGCAGTATTTT	CASSLAGPGSGTDTQYF
.	14	.	TRBJ1-2	TRBV25-1	TGTGCCAGCAGTCCCCCTGGAGGAAACCATGGCTACACCTTC	CASSPPGGNHGYTF
.	14	.	TRBJ2-7	TRBV10-3	TGTGCCATCAGTGAGACCAGGAGCTCCTACGAGCAGTACTTC	CAISETRSSYEQYF
TRBD1	16	once	TRBJ2-2	TRBV7-3	TGTGCCAGCAGCCCCCCCGGACAGGGGTACACCGGGGAGCTGTTTTTT	CASSPPGQGYTGELFF
.	16	.	TRBJ1-5	TRBV28	TGTGCCAGCAGGCAAGACAGTCCAGGGCACAATCAGCCCCAGCATTTT	CASRQDSPGHNQPQHF
TRBD1	18	.	TRBJ2-2	TRBV18	TGTGCCAGCTCACCTTTTACCGGGACAGGGGACGTCACCGGGGAGCTGTTTTTT	CASSPFTGTGDVTGELFF
TRBD1	15	.	TRBJ1-5	TRBV7-8	TGTGCCAGCAGCTTCCGACAGGGGGCCAATCAGCCCCAGCATTTT	CASSFRQGANQPQHF
.	14	.	TRBJ2-3	TRBV28	TGTGCCAGCAGTTTGGGCTTCCGCACAGATACGCAGTATTTT	CASSLGFRTDTQYF